A selection of T cell receptor beta chains follows, all from one sample in a study of cytomegalovirus exposure and HLA in healthy donors. Assay: immunoSEQ multiplex PCR; the TCRdb copy retains only in-frame clones and omits some. Of 65,000 to 95,000 clones in the sample, about four fifths are singletons; the top ten hold around 6%. Specimen: PBMCs. The receptors originated from a male donor in good health and CMV-seropositive. Both conserved end residues are part of each CDR3. A D gene is named only where the DNA matches it firmly. Only part of the rows carry a size: once, few, many, or a class if the clone is expanded.

d_gene | abundance | j_gene | v_gene | CDR3aa | CDR3nt
- | - | TRBJ1-3 | TRBV6-6 | CASAGVGRNTIYF | TGTGCCAGCGCAGGGGTTGGGAGAAACACCATATATTTT
TRBD2 | once | TRBJ2-1 | TRBV6-5 | CASSYSLAGVYNEQFF | TGTGCCAGCAGTTACTCACTAGCGGGGGTCTACAATGAGCAGTTCTTC
TRBD2 | - | TRBJ2-2 | TRBV7-3 | CASSFGLAVSNTGELFF | TGTGCCAGCAGCTTTGGACTAGCGGTTTCTAACACCGGGGAGCTGTTTTTT
TRBD1 | - | TRBJ1-3 | TRBV4-1 | CASSQELKDRKTGNTIYF | TGCGCCAGCAGCCAAGAACTTAAGGACAGGAAGACTGGAAACACCATATACTTT
TRBD1 | - | TRBJ1-5 | TRBV6-1 | CASSDPGQGLGQPQHF | TGTGCCAGCAGTGACCCGGGACAGGGACTTGGCCAGCCCCAGCATTTT
TRBD1 | - | TRBJ1-1 | TRBV6-1 | CASKETGLNTEAFF | TGTGCCAGCAAAGAGACAGGGTTGAACACTGAAGCTTTCTTT
TRBD2 | - | TRBJ2-5 | TRBV5-1 | CASSFSGGAPETQYF | TGCGCCAGCAGCTTTTCGGGGGGGGCCCCAGAGACCCAGTACTTC
TRBD2 | - | TRBJ2-3 | TRBV4-2 | CASSQGLAGAATDTQYF | TGTGCCAGCAGCCAAGGCCTAGCGGGGGCCGCCACAGATACGCAGTATTTT
TRBD1 | - | TRBJ2-5 | TRBV28 | CASSTGQGAGETQYF | TGTGCCAGCAGTACGGGACAGGGGGCCGGAGAGACCCAGTACTTC
TRBD2 | once | TRBJ2-2 | TRBV7-9 | CASSLRGSTGELFF | TGTGCCAGCAGCTTGCGCGGGAGCACCGGGGAGCTGTTTTTT
- | once | TRBJ1-5 | TRBV27 | CASSLDSGNQPQHF | TGTGCCAGCAGCCTCGACAGCGGCAATCAGCCCCAGCATTTT
- | few | TRBJ1-1 | TRBV2 | CASSEPRGSDSRAFF | TGTGCCAGCAGTGAACCTCGCGGTTCTGATTCACGGGCTTTCTTT
- | - | TRBJ2-2 | TRBV7-2 | CASSLWRGGELFF | TGTGCCAGCAGCTTATGGAGGGGCGGGGAGCTGTTTTTT
TRBD2 | - | TRBJ2-3 | TRBV5-1 | CASSGGRAGTDTQYF | TGCGCCAGCAGCGGCGGGAGGGCCGGGACAGATACGCAGTATTTT
- | - | TRBJ1-1 | TRBV12-5 | CASGLVVGRGRVNTEAFF | TGTGCTAGTGGTTTGGTAGTAGGGAGAGGGCGTGTGAACACTGAAGCTTTCTTT
- | few | TRBJ1-2 | TRBV6-5 | CASSYSGAGDYGYTF | TGTGCCAGCAGTTACTCGGGGGCTGGGGATTATGGCTACACCTTC
TRBD1 | once | TRBJ1-3 | TRBV6-1 | CASRDTGAAGNTIYF | TGTGCCAGCAGAGACACAGGGGCGGCTGGAAACACCATATATTTT
TRBD1 | - | TRBJ1-1 | TRBV27 | CASSPQGATEAFF | TGTGCCAGCAGTCCACAGGGGGCCACTGAAGCTTTCTTT
- | - | TRBJ2-7 | TRBV5-1 | CASSPRQAGHEQYF | TGCGCCAGCAGCCCCCGACAGGCCGGACACGAGCAGTACTTC
TRBD1 | - | TRBJ2-2 | TRBV10-3 | CAISKQGITGELFF | TGTGCCATCAGCAAACAGGGGATCACCGGGGAGCTGTTTTTT
- | - | TRBJ1-1 | TRBV11-2 | CASSLVYRRMNTEAFF | TGTGCCAGCAGCTTAGTATATAGGCGGATGAACACTGAAGCTTTCTTT
- | - | TRBJ2-1 | TRBV7-9 | CASSLETSNTAEQFF | TGTGCCAGCAGCTTAGAGACTTCGAACACCGCGGAGCAGTTCTTC
TRBD1 | - | TRBJ2-5 | TRBV6-5 | CASSSPGTGEETQYF | TGTGCCAGCAGTTCCCCGGGGACAGGGGAAGAGACCCAGTACTTC
TRBD2 | - | TRBJ2-7 | TRBV5-4 | CASSAGVYYEQYF | TGTGCCAGCAGCGCGGGGGTTTACTACGAGCAGTACTTC
- | - | TRBJ2-7 | TRBV7-9 | CASSTGTEQYF | TGTGCCAGTAGTACAGGGACCGAGCAGTACTTC
- | once | TRBJ1-2 | TRBV2 | CASSEGKAYGYTF | TGTGCCAGCAGTGAGGGCAAGGCCTATGGCTACACCTTC
- | - | TRBJ2-3 | TRBV19 | CASTRGGGIPDTQYF | TGTGCCAGTACTCGAGGAGGGGGCATTCCAGATACGCAGTATTTT
- | - | TRBJ1-1 | TRBV4-3 | CASRDLSRDTEAFF | TGCGCCAGCCGGGACTTGAGTCGGGACACTGAAGCTTTCTTT
TRBD2 | - | TRBJ2-5 | TRBV19 | CASSTGLGRETQYF | TGTGCCAGTAGTACGGGACTAGGAAGGGAGACCCAGTACTTC
- | - | TRBJ1-2 | TRBV5-4 | CASSLDRSYGYTF | TGTGCCAGCAGCTTGGACAGGAGCTATGGCTACACCTTC
TRBD1 | - | TRBJ1-1 | TRBV5-4 | CASSRDSTYTEAFF | TGTGCCAGCAGCCGGGACAGCACCTACACTGAAGCTTTCTTT
TRBD1 | - | TRBJ1-4 | TRBV15 | CATSSEDRGNEKLFF | TGTGCCACCAGCAGTGAGGACAGGGGCAATGAAAAACTGTTTTTT
TRBD1 | - | TRBJ1-6 | TRBV10-3 | CAISDPTGESPLHF | TGTGCCATCAGTGACCCGACAGGGGAGTCACCCCTCCACTTT
- | - | TRBJ2-2 | TRBV27 | CASSFNGQMDTGELFF | TGTGCCAGCAGTTTTAATGGACAGATGGACACCGGGGAGCTGTTTTTT
TRBD1 | - | TRBJ2-3 | TRBV27 | CASSLSNRGRADTQYF | TGTGCCAGCAGTTTAAGTAACAGGGGGAGAGCAGATACGCAGTATTTT
- | few | TRBJ2-1 | TRBV10-3 | CAISDLDKHEQFF | TGTGCCATCAGTGATCTGGACAAACATGAGCAGTTCTTC
TRBD2 | - | TRBJ2-2 | TRBV4-1 | CASSRRLAGGPGTGELFF | TGCGCCAGCAGCCGAAGACTAGCGGGAGGGCCGGGCACCGGGGAGCTGTTTTTT
- | - | TRBJ1-2 | TRBV19 | CASSIGRSYGYTF | TGTGCCAGTAGTATAGGAAGGAGCTATGGCTACACCTTC
- | - | TRBJ2-2 | TRBV11-3 | CASSFEGGKAGELFF | TGTGCCAGCAGCTTCGAGGGCGGGAAGGCCGGGGAGCTGTTTTTT
TRBD2 | - | TRBJ2-5 | TRBV7-2 | CASSYSPSGGQETQYF | TGTGCCAGCAGCTACTCTCCTAGCGGGGGGCAAGAGACCCAGTACTTC
- | - | TRBJ2-3 | TRBV7-2 | CASSFTAGSQYF | TGTGCCAGCAGCTTCACGGCCGGGTCGCAGTATTTT